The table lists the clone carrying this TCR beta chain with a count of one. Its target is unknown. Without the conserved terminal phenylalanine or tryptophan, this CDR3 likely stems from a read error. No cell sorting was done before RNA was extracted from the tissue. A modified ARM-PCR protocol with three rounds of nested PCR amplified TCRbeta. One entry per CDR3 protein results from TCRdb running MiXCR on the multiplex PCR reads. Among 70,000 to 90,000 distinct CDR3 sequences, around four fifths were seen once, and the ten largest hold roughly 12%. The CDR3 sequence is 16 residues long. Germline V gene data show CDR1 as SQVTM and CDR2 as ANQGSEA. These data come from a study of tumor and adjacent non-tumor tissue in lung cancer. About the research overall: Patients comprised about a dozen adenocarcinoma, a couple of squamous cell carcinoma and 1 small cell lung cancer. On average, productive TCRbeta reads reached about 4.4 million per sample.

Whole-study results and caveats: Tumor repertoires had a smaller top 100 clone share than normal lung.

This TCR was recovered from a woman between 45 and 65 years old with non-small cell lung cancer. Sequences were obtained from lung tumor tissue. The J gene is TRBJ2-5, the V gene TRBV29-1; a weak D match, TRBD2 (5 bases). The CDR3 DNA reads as TGCAACGCTGAAGGAGGTGGAGTGCCCAGAGAAGAGACCCAGTACTCC. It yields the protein CNAEGGGVPREETQYS.